The present T cell receptor beta chain was sequenced within a study of siplizumab effects on memory and regulatory T cells. CDR1 MDHEN and CDR2 SYDVKM come from the germline V gene. The germline V and J ends were trimmed by 1 base and 5 bases, with 14 bases remaining between them. The CDR3 is 15 residues long. Repertoires were generated with immunoSEQ multiplex PCR, while TCRdb's copy carries only in-frame clones and drops some. The sample has 75,000 to 95,000 clones; about nine tenths are singletons. Sequenced: CD4+ T cells sorted from blood. The rearrangement uses TRBV28 and TRBJ1-1; weak D call: TRBD1 (5 bases). The TCR was taken from a human donor in good health. CDR3 in amino acids: CASSLFQGGRTEAFF. In nucleotides, the CDR3 is TGTGCCAGCAGTTTATTCCAGGGTGGGAGAACTGAAGCTTTCTTT.